Reported below is one TCR beta chain. Libraries were prepared by immunoSEQ multiplex PCR; TCRdb keeps only in-frame clonotypes and omits some of them. The sample gives 50,000 to 60,000 clones, roughly 90% of which show up once; 0.16% is in the top ten. The record originates from a study of T cell changes during pregnancy in multiple sclerosis. Germline assignment: CDR1 GTSNPN and CDR2 SVGIG (reference sequence). V gave up 2 bases and J gave up 4 bases, with 12 bases separating them. The CDR3 is 13 amino acids. The sample consisted of CD4+ T cells from peripheral blood mononuclear cells, taken after pregnancy. The chain employs TRBV30 and TRBJ2-7; tentative D call: TRBD1 (5 bases). The sequence came from a female donor in good health, enrolled as a control in a pregnancy study. This chain's CDR3 is CAWSQDTLYEQYF. The CDR3 coding sequence is TGTGCCTGGAGTCAGGACACATTATACGAGCAGTACTTC.